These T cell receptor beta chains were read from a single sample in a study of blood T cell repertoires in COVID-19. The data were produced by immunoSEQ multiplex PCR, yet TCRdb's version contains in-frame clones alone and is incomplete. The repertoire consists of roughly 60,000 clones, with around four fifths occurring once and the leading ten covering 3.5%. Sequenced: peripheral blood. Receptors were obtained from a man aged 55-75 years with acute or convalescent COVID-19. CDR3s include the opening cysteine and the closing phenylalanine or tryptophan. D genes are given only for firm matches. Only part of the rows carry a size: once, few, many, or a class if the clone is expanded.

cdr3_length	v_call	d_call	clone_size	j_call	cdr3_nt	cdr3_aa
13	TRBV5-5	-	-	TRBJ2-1	TGTGCCAGCAGCTTACAGAGTTACAATGAGCAGTTCTTC	CASSLQSYNEQFF
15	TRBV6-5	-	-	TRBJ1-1	TGTGCCAGCAGTTTTTTAATGGGGGGGGACACTGAAGCTTTCTTT	CASSFLMGGDTEAFF
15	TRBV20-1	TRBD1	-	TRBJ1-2	TGCAGTGCTAGTCCCGGGACAGGGGGTTTAAAGGGCTACACCTTC	CSASPGTGGLKGYTF
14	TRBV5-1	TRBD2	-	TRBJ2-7	TGCGCCAGCAGCTCTTTATCCGGGGGGAACGAGCAGTACTTC	CASSSLSGGNEQYF
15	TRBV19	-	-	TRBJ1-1	TGTGCCAGTAGTGCCCAAAATAGGGGGAACACTGAAGCTTTCTTT	CASSAQNRGNTEAFF
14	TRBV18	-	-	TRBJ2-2	TGTGCCAGCTCACGATCCGGAGGGGACGGGGAGCTGTTTTTT	CASSRSGGDGELFF
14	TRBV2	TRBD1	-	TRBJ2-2	TGTGCCAGCAACTTTAGGGGGCCGATCGGGGAGCTGTTTTTT	CASNFRGPIGELFF
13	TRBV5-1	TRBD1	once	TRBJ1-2	TGCGCCAGCACCCCAGGGGGAACGAGGGGCTACACCTTC	CASTPGGTRGYTF
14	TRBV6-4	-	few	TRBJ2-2	TGTGCCAGCAGTGACTCGGCAGAAACCGGGGAGCTGTTTTTT	CASSDSAETGELFF
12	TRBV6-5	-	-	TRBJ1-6	TGTGCCAGCAGAATACAGAGTTCACCCCTCCACTTT	CASRIQSSPLHF
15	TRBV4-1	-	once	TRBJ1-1	TGCGCCAGCAGCCAAGATCCCGGCGGGAACACTGAAGCTTTCTTT	CASSQDPGGNTEAFF